This T cell receptor (beta chain) was retrieved from a study of monozygotic twins with inflammatory bowel disease. As concerns this clonotype: Its antigen remains unknown.

Study-level findings and limits: Against healthy co-twins, IBD patients had lower TCRbeta diversity (measured by inverse Simpson). No discrimination was achieved between different T cell subtypes. Neither one strong signal nor one clonotype associated with IBD was supported.

Incorporation of UMIs carrying a 6-nucleotide sample barcode was performed by template switching. From the 5' RACE reads, TCRdb lists one entry per CDR3 protein and no DNA. In all, the sample yields approximately 390,000 distinct CDR3 sequences. The CDR3 contains 16 residues. Germline V gene sequence: CDR1 SQVTM, CDR2 ANQGSEA. This chain joins TRBV29-1 and TRBJ2-2; TCRdb proposes TRBD2, but this gene call is untestable without DNA. The sequence derives from a human donor with ulcerative colitis or Crohn's disease, or a healthy co-twin of an affected twin (not recorded which). Sequencing used blood. The CDR3 protein is CSAQPPGLSNTGELFF.